This note documents a single T cell receptor (beta chain) sequence. Its antigen remains unidentified. The healthy adult donors were HIV-negative and reported no recent acute infections or vaccinations. This sample is drawn from a study of shared clonotypes between healthy human individuals. Study conclusions and caveats: Relative to clonotypes present in all four donors, those not shared had lower generation probabilities. Expectations were that clonotype sharing among donors would be affected by sequencing depth. Shared clonotypes: approximately 4.5% naive CD4, around 3.5% naive CD8, around 2.4% memory CD4, around 0.4% memory CD8.

Generated by immunoSEQ multiplex PCR, the TCRdb table keeps only in-frame clones and is missing some. The sample comprises roughly 2.2 million clones, about nine tenths of which are singletons, and about 0.41% rests with the top ten. V gave up 5 bases and J gave up 1 base, with 7 bases separating them. CDR1 and CDR2 from the germline V gene are SNHLY and FYNNEI. This CDR3 is built from 13 residues. The sequence derives from a man aged 18 to 30 in good health. Some clones in this sample may be carry-over from other donors' samples. The material sequenced was naive CD4+ T cells from PBMCs. Subset here: CD45RA+ positively selected. The rearrangement links TRBV2 to TRBJ2-3, with D possibly being TRBD1 or TRBD2 (5 bases each). CDR3 DNA sequence: TGTGCCAGCAGTCTGGGACGCACAGATACGCAGTATTTT. This codes for CASSLGRTDTQYF.